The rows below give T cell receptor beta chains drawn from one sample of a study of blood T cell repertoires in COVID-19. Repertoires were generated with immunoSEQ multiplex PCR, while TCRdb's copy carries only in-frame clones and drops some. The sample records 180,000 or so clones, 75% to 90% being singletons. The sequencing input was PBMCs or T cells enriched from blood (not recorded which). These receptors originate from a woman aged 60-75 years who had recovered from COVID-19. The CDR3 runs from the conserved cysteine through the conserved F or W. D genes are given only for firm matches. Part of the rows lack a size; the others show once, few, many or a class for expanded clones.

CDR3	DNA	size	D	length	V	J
CASRPPGSTYVYGYTF	TGTGCCAGCAGGCCCCCGGGGTCGACGTATGTCTATGGCTACACCTTC	NA	NA	16	TRBV7-2	TRBJ1-2
CATSGTADQPQHF	TGTGCCACCAGTGGGACAGCCGATCAGCCCCAGCATTTT	NA	NA	13	TRBV24-1	TRBJ1-5
CASSLGVSEKLFF	TGCGCCAGCAGCTTGGGAGTTAGCGAAAAACTGTTTTTT	NA	NA	13	TRBV5-1	TRBJ1-4
CATSDLAGNPYEQYF	TGTGCCACCAGTGATTTAGCAGGGAACCCCTACGAGCAGTACTTC	few	NA	15	TRBV24-1	TRBJ2-7
CASSEEGLAPRELFF	TGTGCCAGCAGTGAAGAAGGGCTAGCCCCCCGGGAGCTGTTTTTT	many	NA	15	TRBV2	TRBJ2-2
CASSFAGPNYGYTF	TGTGCCAGCAGTTTCGCAGGCCCAAACTATGGCTACACCTTC	NA	NA	14	TRBV28	TRBJ1-2
CAWSLTRGLYGYTF	TGTGCCTGGAGCTTAACCAGAGGCCTCTATGGCTACACCTTC	NA	NA	14	TRBV30	TRBJ1-2
CSVESGYGYTF	TGCAGCGTTGAGTCAGGCTATGGCTACACCTTC	NA	NA	11	TRBV29-1	TRBJ1-2
CASSYSYTTPGEQYF	TGTGCCAGCAGTTACTCCTATACCACCCCGGGGGAGCAGTACTTC	NA	NA	15	TRBV6-5	TRBJ2-7
CASSPWTGGEQYF	TGTGCCAGTAGTCCTTGGACAGGGGGCGAGCAGTACTTC	NA	TRBD1	13	TRBV19	TRBJ2-7
CASSLGTDSNQPQHF	TGTGCCAGCAGCCTGGGGACAGATAGCAATCAGCCCCAGCATTTT	NA	TRBD1	15	TRBV3-1/TRBV3-2	TRBJ1-5
CASSPEAGGKYNEQFF	TGTGCCAGCAGCCCCGAAGCGGGGGGGAAATACAATGAGCAGTTCTTC	NA	TRBD2	16	TRBV6-2/TRBV6-3	TRBJ2-1
CASSLVEGYRYGYTF	TGCGCCAGCAGCTTGGTTGAGGGTTACCGATATGGCTACACCTTC	NA	NA	15	TRBV5-1	TRBJ1-2
CASSGGGSGGYTF	TGTGCCAGCAGCGGGGGAGGCTCGGGAGGCTACACCTTC	NA	NA	13	TRBV5-4	TRBJ1-2
CATSDSGQPQHF	TGTGCCACCAGTGATTCTGGCCAGCCCCAGCATTTT	NA	NA	12	TRBV24-1	TRBJ1-5
CSGLGDETQYF	TGCAGCGGTTTAGGGGATGAGACCCAGTACTTC	once	NA	11	TRBV29-1	TRBJ2-5
CASSPEGRYTEAFF	TGTGCCAGCAGCCCCGAAGGGAGGTACACTGAAGCTTTCTTT	many	NA	14	TRBV3-1/TRBV3-2	TRBJ1-1
CASSPRGGLEAFF	TGTGCCAGCAGTCCCCGGGGAGGGTTGGAAGCTTTCTTT	once	NA	13	TRBV12-3/TRBV12-4	TRBJ1-1
CASSLVASGGTDTQYF	TGCGCCAGCAGCTTGGTAGCTAGCGGAGGCACAGATACGCAGTATTTT	NA	TRBD2	16	TRBV5-1	TRBJ2-3
CASSQNTEWPLHF	TGTGCCAGCAGCCAAAATACTGAGTGGCCCCTCCACTTT	NA	NA	13	TRBV14	TRBJ1-6
CASSIDRVQPQHF	TGTGCCAGTAGTATAGACAGGGTACAGCCCCAGCATTTT	few	NA	13	TRBV19	TRBJ1-5
CSVPIVHTQYF	TGCAGCGTTCCTATCGTGCATACGCAGTATTTT	NA	NA	11	TRBV29-1	TRBJ2-3
CASSLTDADINEQFF	TGCGCCAGCAGCTTGACAGACGCGGACATCAATGAGCAGTTCTTC	NA	NA	15	TRBV5-1	TRBJ2-1
CASSLVPSYEQYF	TGTGCCAGCAGTCTTGTCCCCTCCTACGAGCAGTACTTC	few	NA	13	TRBV27	TRBJ2-7
CASSVRQGQPQHF	TGCGCCAGCAGTGTTAGGCAGGGGCAGCCCCAGCATTTT	once	NA	13	TRBV10-2	TRBJ1-5
CASSLRGTGYTF	TGTGCCAGCAGCCTTAGGGGTACAGGCTACACCTTC	NA	NA	12	TRBV11-1	TRBJ1-2
CASSPRAGYSNQPQHF	TGCGCCAGCAGCCCGCGGGCGGGTTATAGCAATCAGCCCCAGCATTTT	NA	NA	16	TRBV4-1	TRBJ1-5
CASSLTPGSGANVLTF	TGTGCCAGCAGCTTGACCCCGGGGTCTGGGGCCAACGTCCTGACTTTC	NA	NA	16	TRBV7-3	TRBJ2-6
CASKRGMGQPQHF	TGTGCCAGTAAGAGGGGGATGGGGCAGCCCCAGCATTTT	NA	NA	13	TRBV19	TRBJ1-5
CASFRLAKGETQYF	TGTGCCAGCTTCAGGCTAGCCAAAGGGGAGACCCAGTACTTC	NA	NA	14	TRBV6-5	TRBJ2-5
CASRRTGDNYGYTF	TGTGCCAGCAGGAGGACAGGGGACAACTATGGCTACACCTTC	NA	TRBD1	14	TRBV2	TRBJ1-2
CASSLGTGGFEKLFF	TGTGCCAGCAGTTTAGGAACAGGGGGTTTTGAAAAACTGTTTTTT	NA	TRBD1	15	TRBV28	TRBJ1-4
CASSPLGQGGEAFF	TGTGCCAGCAGCCCCCTAGGGCAGGGCGGCGAAGCTTTCTTT	NA	NA	14	TRBV7-9	TRBJ1-1
CASSELMRGQYF	TGTGCCAGCAGTGAACTGATGCGAGGGCAGTACTTC	once	NA	12	TRBV6-1	TRBJ2-7
CASSNRVLDYEQYF	TGTGCCAGCAGCAACAGGGTCCTCGACTACGAGCAGTACTTC	NA	NA	14	TRBV7-2	TRBJ2-7
CSASYQSSSGEQFF	TGCAGTGCTAGTTATCAGTCTAGCTCAGGTGAGCAGTTCTTC	NA	NA	14	TRBV20-1	TRBJ2-1
CAGLLSVDGYTF	TGTGCCGGGCTTCTTTCGGTCGATGGCTACACCTTC	NA	NA	12	TRBV7-3	TRBJ1-2
CASSDDRGRNEKLFF	TGTGCCAGCAGTGACGACAGGGGAAGGAATGAAAAACTGTTTTTT	few	TRBD1	15	TRBV2	TRBJ1-4
CASSLTERGYTF	TGTGCCAGCAGCTTGACCGAGAGGGGCTACACCTTC	NA	NA	12	TRBV5-6	TRBJ1-2
CASSWNRGPYEQYF	TGTGCCAGCAGTTGGAACAGGGGGCCCTACGAGCAGTACTTC	NA	TRBD1	14	TRBV2	TRBJ2-7
CASSRQGSGTGELFF	TGCGCCAGCAGCCGCCAGGGGTCTGGCACCGGGGAGCTGTTTTTT	NA	NA	15	TRBV5-1	TRBJ2-2
CASREQGRAYGYTF	TGTGCCAGTAGAGAACAGGGCCGCGCCTATGGCTACACCTTC	NA	NA	14	TRBV19	TRBJ1-2
CASSLGQPQWANSPLHF	TGTGCCAGCAGCCTCGGACAGCCCCAGTGGGCGAATTCACCCCTCCACTTT	NA	NA	17	TRBV13	TRBJ1-6
CASSETPRGTQYF	TGTGCCAGCAGTGAGACACCACGGGGGACCCAGTACTTC	NA	NA	13	TRBV2	TRBJ2-5
CASSSYRGGKETQYF	TGTGCCAGCAGCTCGTACAGAGGGGGTAAAGAGACCCAGTACTTC	NA	NA	15	TRBV7-9	TRBJ2-5
CASSESKPGTGELFF	TGCGCCAGCAGTGAGTCCAAACCAGGCACCGGGGAGCTGTTTTTT	NA	NA	15	TRBV10-1	TRBJ2-2
CASSYRDFRRMKELFF	TGTGCCAGCAGTTACAGGGATTTTAGGCGAATGAAGGAGCTGTTTTTT	NA	NA	16	TRBV5-6	TRBJ2-2
CASSVGGQGSYNEQFF	TGTGCCAGCAGCGTAGGGGGACAGGGATCCTACAATGAGCAGTTCTTC	NA	TRBD1	16	TRBV9	TRBJ2-1
CASKDGRGGSPLHF	TGTGCCAGTAAAGATGGCAGGGGTGGTTCACCCCTCCACTTT	NA	NA	14	TRBV19	TRBJ1-6
CASSEQTYSNQPQHF	TGTGCCAGCAGTGAACAGACATATAGCAATCAGCCCCAGCATTTT	NA	NA	15	TRBV2	TRBJ1-5
CASSQRDNTEAFF	TGTGCCAGCAGCCAGCGGGATAACACTGAAGCTTTCTTT	once	NA	13	TRBV6-5	TRBJ1-1
CASSKTGTGVSYEQYF	TGTGCCAGCAGCAAAACCGGGACAGGTGTGTCCTACGAGCAGTACTTC	NA	TRBD1	16	TRBV5-4	TRBJ2-7
CASRQIEQAFF	TGTGCCAGCAGACAGATCGAACAAGCTTTCTTT	NA	NA	11	TRBV6-5	TRBJ1-1